The 28 T cell receptor beta chains presented below share a single source sample, sequenced in a study of high-grade serous ovarian cancer treatment subgroups. TCRdb keeps only in-frame clones here, not all; method: immunoSEQ multiplex PCR. The table includes a few thousand clones, 80% to 90% detected once. Tumor tissue was taken before any definitive surgery or chemotherapy was given. Input material: tumor tissue. These receptors all come from a human donor with high-grade serous ovarian cancer.

This clone was seen a single time. The same CDR3 can be traced to other DNA sequences in this sample. This sequence joins TRBV29-1 and TRBJ2-1; D gene uncertain. This CDR3 has 14 residues. Trimming cost V 1 base and J 0 bases, with 7 bases left between them. Germline assignment: CDR1 SQVTM and CDR2 ANQGSEA. The CDR3 sequence: CSVEGQFSYNEQFF. Here the CDR3 DNA reads TGCAGCGTTGAAGGTCAGTTCTCCTACAATGAGCAGTTCTTC.

This clone has more than one count but fewer than ten. The chain has TRBV19 and TRBJ2-2; D is tentatively TRBD1 or TRBD2 (5 bases each). The CDR3 has 14 amino acids. Trimming shortened V by 3 bases and J by 5 bases, and 10 bases separated the two germline ends. Germline V lookup: CDR1 LNHDA, CDR2 SQIVND (reference sequence). The CDR3 DNA sequence: TGTGCCAGTAGTATTAATGGGGGAACCGGGGAGCTGTTTTTT. Its translation: CASSINGGTGELFF.

J is TRBJ2-1 and V is TRBV11-2; tentative D call: TRBD2 (5 bases). Germline V gene sequence: CDR1 SGHAT, CDR2 FQNNGV. V was clipped by 0 bases and J by 4 bases, with 10 bases between them. The CDR3 runs to 15 residues. As DNA, the CDR3 is TGTGCCAGCAGCTTAGACCGGGGAACTTACAATGAGCAGTTCTTC. This translates into CASSLDRGTYNEQFF.

The J gene is TRBJ2-7, the V gene TRBV10-3, with a weak D call TRBD1 (6 bases). Germline V lookup: CDR1 ENHRY, CDR2 SYGVKD. The CDR3 length is 12 residues. The ends were cut back, 6 bases at V and 3 bases at J, with 9 bases in the middle. The CDR3 DNA reads TGTGCCATCAGCCAAGGGGGCTACGAGCAGTACTTC. As protein: CAISQGGYEQYF.

The chain links TRBV7-2 to TRBJ1-6, with D unresolved. The CDR3 loop spans 13 amino acids. Germline CDR1 and CDR2: SGHTA and FQGNSA. The V end was cut by 5 bases, the J end by 14 bases, with 16 bases between. CDR3 coding DNA: TGTGCCAGCAGCCCCGTCGCCGCCGAGGCCCTCCACTTT. Residues: CASSPVAAEALHF.

The gene calls are TRBV2 and TRBJ2-2; no clear D gene. Germline V gene data show CDR1 as SNHLY and CDR2 as FYNNEI. This CDR3 is 13 amino acids long. Trimming removed 5 bases at V and 4 bases at J, with 8 bases between. The CDR3 coding sequence is TGTGCCAGCAGTCCCCGTAGCACCGGGGAGCTGTTTTTT. Protein sequence: CASSPRSTGELFF. The variable domain in full, completed from reference TRBV2 and TRBJ2-2, reads EPEVTQTPSHQVTQMGQEVILRCVPISNHLYFYWYRQILGQKVEFLVSFYNNEISEKSEIFDDQFSVERPDGSNFTLKIRSTKLEDSAMYFCASSPRSTGELFFGEGSRLTVL.

V is TRBV4-3 and J is TRBJ1-4; D unclear. The CDR3 runs to 15 residues. The germline V gene has CDR1 LGHNA and CDR2 YSLEER. V lost 1 base, J lost 6 bases, and 12 bases lay in between. CDR3 bases: TGCGCCAGCAGCCAAGGGGTCCCCCGAGATGAAAAACTGTTTTTT. This translates into CASSQGVPRDEKLFF.

The chain joins TRBV4-1 to TRBJ2-3; the D gene is possibly TRBD2 (6 bases). The CDR3 is made up of 14 amino acids. Germline V lookup: CDR1 MGHRA, CDR2 YSYEKL. Trimming took off 0 bases at V and 5 bases at J, with 9 bases between the two ends. The CDR3 nucleotides are TGCGCCAGCAGCCAAGAGGACTACCGAGATACGCAGTATTTT. Translated, it gives CASSQEDYRDTQYF.

The chain couples TRBV2 to TRBJ2-5; possible D gene TRBD2, 7 bases. The germline CDR1 and CDR2 sequences are SNHLY and FYNNEI. This CDR3 is built from 14 residues. V dropped 4 bases and J dropped 5 bases, with 14 bases sitting between them. The CDR3 nucleotides read TGTGCCAGCAGTGGGGAGGGGGGGTCGGAGACCCAGTACTTC. Translated: CASSGEGGSETQYF.

The rearrangement links TRBV29-1 to TRBJ2-5, with 10 bases matching TRBD1. Matching the DNA end better, TRBJ2-7 makes the J call doubtful. There are 13 residues in the CDR3. Germline V gene data show CDR1 as SQVTM and CDR2 as ANQGSEA. CDR3 sequence (DNA): TGCAGCGTTGAGGGACAGGGGACCTACGAGCAGTACTTC. It encodes CSVEGQGTYEQYF.

The genes are TRBV7-2 and TRBJ2-1, with D possibly TRBD2 on 7 matching bases. Trimming left V 5 bases short and J 10 bases short, with 18 bases between. The CDR3 is 14 residues long. Germline lookup yields CDR1 SGHTA and CDR2 FQGNSA. The CDR3 spells CASSRRGGGREQFF. The CDR3 bases are TGTGCCAGCAGCCGGCGGGGCGGGGGCAGGGAGCAGTTCTTC.

The rearrangement links TRBV7-6 to TRBJ2-6; no firm D call. Germline loops: CDR1 SGHVS, CDR2 FNYEAQ. The CDR3 is 17 amino acids. V was cut by 5 bases and J by 0 bases, with 14 bases left in between. The CDR3 here is CASSPVGWGSGANVLTF. CDR3 nucleotides: TGTGCCAGCAGCCCCGTTGGGTGGGGCTCTGGGGCCAACGTCCTGACTTTC.

This clone showed up just once. The CDR3 region is CASSQDPANLYYEQYF. The CDR3 DNA follows: TGCGCCAGCAGCCAAGATCCTGCAAATTTATACTACGAGCAGTACTTC. The chain uses TRBV4-3 and TRBJ2-7; D is unclear. The CDR3 consists of 16 residues. The V gene lost 0 bases and the J gene lost 3 bases, with 15 bases spanning the gap. CDR1 is LGHNA, CDR2 YSLEER, per germline.

This clone is a singleton in its sample. V and J are TRBV12-5 and TRBJ2-5; a weak D match, TRBD2 (5 bases). This CDR3 comprises 14 residues. Trimming pared 9 bases from V and 1 base from J, leaving 15 bases between. Germline values: CDR1 LGHNT, CDR2 FRNRAP. The CDR3 loop reads CASSRASPQETQYF. Written as DNA, the CDR3 is TGTGCTAGCTCGCGCGCTAGCCCCCAAGAGACCCAGTACTTC. The full variable domain, in which reference TRBV12-5 and TRBJ2-5 provide the parts outside the CDR3, is DARVTQTPRHKVTEMGQEVTMRCQPILGHNTVFWYRQTMMQGLELLAYFRNRAPLDDSGMPKDRFSAEMPDATLATLKIQPSEPRDSAVYFCASSRASPQETQYFGPGTRLLVL.

The chain uses TRBV4-3 and TRBJ2-2, with 8 bases fitting TRBD2. Per the germline V gene, CDR1 is LGHNA and CDR2 is YSLEER. Germline trimming cut 1 base from V and 3 bases from J; bases unmatched to any gene: 13. The CDR3 totals 19 residues. This CDR3 is CASSQVLRSSGVYTGELFF. The CDR3 DNA reads as TGCGCCAGCAGCCAAGTTCTACGGAGTAGCGGGGTTTACACCGGGGAGCTGTTTTTT.

The V call is TRBV7-8, the J call TRBJ1-6; D ambiguous. The CDR3 has 15 amino acids. Looked up from germline, CDR1 is SGHVS and CDR2 is FQNEAQ. V lost 1 base, J lost 9 bases, and 13 bases lay in between. This CDR3 is CASSLDGSQASPLHF. CDR3 bases: TGTGCCAGCAGCTTAGATGGTAGCCAGGCTTCACCCCTCCACTTT.

The rearrangement uses TRBV6-1 and TRBJ2-5; a weak D match, TRBD2 (6 bases). The CDR3 is made up of 14 amino acids. V lost 6 bases and J lost 1, with 12 bases in between. Germline V gene data show CDR1 as MNHNS and CDR2 as SASEGT. The CDR3, as DNA: TGTGCCAGCAGGAGGTGGGACTTCCAAGAGACCCAGTACTTC. This sequence encodes CASRRWDFQETQYF.

The rearrangement uses TRBV5-1 and TRBJ1-3, with unresolved D. The CDR3 totals 13 residues. Germline CDR1 reads SGHRS; CDR2 reads YFSETQ. V lost 4 bases to trimming and J lost 0 bases, with 5 bases between them. CDR3 region: CASSARSGNTIYF. CDR3 DNA: TGCGCCAGCAGCGCTCGCTCTGGAAACACCATATATTTT.

The genes are TRBV6-5 and TRBJ1-1; D perhaps matches TRBD1 (5 bases). The CDR3 sequence is 13 residues long. Germline CDR1 and CDR2: MNHEY and SVGAGI. V shed 3 bases and J shed 1 base, with 6 bases lying between them. This CDR3 reads CASSYGGNTEAFF. DNA of the CDR3: TGTGCCAGCAGTTATGGGGGGAACACTGAAGCTTTCTTT.

V and J are TRBV18 and TRBJ2-1; D gene uncertain. The CDR3 is made up of 15 amino acids. From germline, CDR1 is KGHSH and CDR2 LQKENI. Trimming pared 2 bases from V and 5 bases from J, leaving 13 bases between. This chain's CDR3 is CASSPTFRLDNEQFF. The CDR3 coding sequence is TGTGCCAGCTCACCAACGTTCAGGCTAGACAATGAGCAGTTCTTC.

The rearrangement links TRBV6-1 to TRBJ1-2, with a possible D match to TRBD1 (5 bases). The CDR3 runs to 11 residues. Germline V gene data show CDR1 as MNHNS and CDR2 as SASEGT. V dropped 1 base and J dropped 8 bases, with 5 bases sitting between them. The CDR3 loop is CASSEGGGYTF. The CDR3 region has the DNA TGTGCCAGCAGTGAAGGGGGGGGCTACACCTTC.

The chain couples TRBV5-6 to TRBJ2-1; possibly TRBD2 for D (5 bases). The CDR3 covers 11 residues. Germline V CDR1 and CDR2: SGHDT, YYEEEE. V shed 3 bases and J shed 9 bases, with 7 bases lying between them. CDR3 bases: TGTGCCAGCAGCTGGAGGACTGAGCAGTTCTTC. Protein: CASSWRTEQFF.

The chain links TRBV30 to TRBJ1-1; TRBD1 might be the D (5 bases). CDR3 size: 14 residues. CDR1 is GTSNPN, CDR2 SVGIG, per germline (reference sequence). Trimming took off 1 base at V and 6 bases at J, with 15 bases between the two ends. The CDR3 sequence is CAWSEGREDSEAFF. CDR3 in DNA: TGTGCCTGGAGTGAGGGGAGGGAGGACTCTGAAGCTTTCTTT.

This chain uses TRBV19 with TRBJ1-1, with D possibly TRBD1 on 5 matching bases. Germline CDR1 is LNHDA and CDR2 is SQIVND (reference sequence). CDR3 length equals 13 residues. V lost 6 bases to trimming and J lost 1 base, with 9 bases between them. In nucleotides, the CDR3 is TGTGCCAGTAGACAGGATGCGAACACTGAAGCTTTCTTT. Translation gives CASRQDANTEAFF.

The count of this clone is one. The CDR3 DNA sequence: TGCGCCAGCAGCTTGGAAGTGGGGTTCGACGAGCAGTACTTC. It specifies CASSLEVGFDEQYF. This chain connects TRBV5-1 to TRBJ2-7; D remains unclear. The CDR3 has 14 amino acids. Germline V gene lookup returns CDR1 SGHRS and CDR2 YFSETQ. Trimming cost V 0 bases and J 5 bases, with 12 bases left between them.

This chain connects TRBV5-5 to TRBJ2-7; no reliable D call. V dropped 5 bases and J dropped 2 bases, with 14 bases sitting between them. The CDR3 spans 14 residues. Germline V gene lookup returns CDR1 SGHKS and CDR2 YYEKEE (reference sequence). CDR3 DNA: TGTGCCAGCAGGGGCACCGTTAACGCCTACGAGCAGTACTTC. It is translated as CASRGTVNAYEQYF.

There are a few counts of this clone. The rearrangement links TRBV9 to TRBJ1-5, with unresolved D. The V gene lost 0 bases and the J gene lost 7 bases, with 8 bases spanning the gap. CDR3 length: 13 amino acids. The germline gives CDR1 SGDLS, CDR2 YYNGEE. In DNA form, the CDR3 reads TGTGCCAGCAGCGTAGACAGAAACCAGCCCCAGCATTTT. It yields the protein CASSVDRNQPQHF.

The J gene is TRBJ2-7, the V gene TRBV7-2; D not resolved. V shed 5 bases and J shed 3 bases, with 8 bases lying between them. The CDR3 consists of 12 residues. The germline gives CDR1 SGHTA, CDR2 FQGNSA. CDR3 protein: CASSHSNYEQYF. CDR3 DNA sequence: TGTGCCAGCAGCCACTCCAACTACGAGCAGTACTTC.